This T cell receptor beta chain originates from a study of blood T cell repertoires in COVID-19. Study in general: COVID-19 samples from acute and convalescent phases originated in the United States, Italy and Spain. Sample material is recorded as cDNA or gDNA derived from T cells, B-cell-depleted T cells, or PBMCs.

In the source study's methods: Reference gene primer amplification in the assay estimated nucleated cell counts. The repertoire was sequenced with immunoSEQ multiplex PCR; TCRdb's copy has only in-frame clones and lacks some. V and J calls and clone size are copied from that table; D and trimming were computed from the DNA. This table has just over 80,000 clones, about 86% appearing once. Germline values: CDR1 GTSNPN, CDR2 SVGIG (reference sequence). With V trimmed by 0 bases and J by 1 base, 4 bases remained unmatched. This CDR3 spans 15 amino acids. Source material: peripheral blood. The V and J genes are TRBV30 and TRBJ2-5, with 8 nucleotides matching TRBD2. This sequence was found in an elderly man with acute or convalescent COVID-19. The CDR3 here is CAWSVAGVRQETQYF. The CDR3 nucleotides read TGTGCCTGGAGTGTAGCGGGAGTTCGCCAAGAGACCCAGTACTTC. Together with reference TRBV30 and TRBJ2-5, the CDR3 gives the full variable domain: SQTIHQWPATLVQPVGSPLSLECTVEGTSNPNLYWYRQAAGRGLQLLFYSVGIGQISSEVPQNLSASRPQDRQFILSSKKLLLSDSGFYLCAWSVAGVRQETQYFGPGTRLLVL.